These T cell receptor beta chains were read from a single sample in a study of blood T cells in healthy people across ages. TCRdb reprocessed the 5' RACE reads with MiXCR, giving one entry per CDR3 protein. This sample has approximately 1.5 million distinct CDR3 sequences; 30% to 40% occur once, and the top ten carry roughly 12%. The sequencing input was blood. These receptors originate from a woman aged 25-40 years in good health. Each CDR3 is given without its conserved first and last residue.

v_gene,len,CDR3aa
TRBV20-1,13,SAKETGRLNQPQH
TRBV20-1,11,SATTSKFNEQF
TRBV3-1,16,ASSQDQGIQTQNTEAF
TRBV28,10,ASSSRDRGRY
TRBV29-1,11,SVATGGVYEQY
TRBV11-2,13,ASNQAGGPLDTQY
TRBV5-1,12,ASSFERGSYGYT
TRBV3-1,14,AGSQGQGGGQETQY
TRBV18,12,ASSPTAGAYEQY
TRBV20-1,15,SARSRAGGSSYNEQF
TRBV27,9,ASSSMGVQY
TRBV6-1,10,ASSEVFPEQY
TRBV10-3,10,AIGWGTFGAF
TRBV7-3,12,ASSPGTGGIEQF
TRBV10-3,11,AISETSGYEQY
TRBV27,15,ASSPPRMGTGVYEQY
TRBV20-1,10,SGAVERETQY
TRBV12-3/TRBV12-4,12,ASSWRTGGDTQY
TRBV6-6,9,ASGVGSPLH
TRBV9,14,ASSPDIAARSYEQY
TRBV2,13,ASSSQGNMAHGYT
TRBV12-3/TRBV12-4,14,ASTLKQGVRETEAF
TRBV18,12,ASSGGQGPQPQH
TRBV12-5,16,ASGLGYTGSPSTDTQY
TRBV28,13,ASSDRRSSYNEQF
TRBV20-1,11,SAISTVNTEAF
TRBV5-6,13,ASSGPGTGIGEQY
TRBV4-1,18,ASSQVGPGAIQYSNQPQH
TRBV5-5,13,ASSFLIGGPDTQY
TRBV29-1,14,SVEDLLARWNYGYT
TRBV4-1,13,ASSQAADFSYEQY
TRBV29-1,11,SVRGRHTDEQY
TRBV19,13,ASSIRGHTRDTQY
TRBV12-3/TRBV12-4,12,ASSLTIMNTEAF
TRBV20-1,12,SAVPGSSSGELF
TRBV20-1,11,SASGPHAGGYT
TRBV10-1,13,AGETTQGIGDTQY
TRBV7-9,13,ASSSRDRVTGELF